This T cell receptor beta chain was identified during a study of monozygotic twins with inflammatory bowel disease. As concerns this clonotype: Its specificity is not known.

Points from the study as a whole: It was not supported that a single strong signal or clonotype was associated with IBD. Compared with healthy twins, IBD patients shared fewer clonotypes with others, especially with disease activity. Patient repertoires may have gained variability from differing immunosuppressive treatments.

Using the 5' RACE reads, TCRdb records one entry per CDR3 protein without DNA. The listing records 350,000 to 550,000 distinct CDR3 sequences. The CDR3 extends over 15 amino acids. Germline V lookup: CDR1 DFQATT, CDR2 SNEGSKA (reference sequence). This clonotype originated in a human donor with ulcerative colitis or Crohn's disease, or a healthy co-twin of an affected twin (not recorded which). Sequenced sample: blood. This sequence joins TRBV20-1 and TRBJ2-5; the TCRdb call, TRBD2, lacks DNA for checking. The chain's CDR3 is CSARGGSGGAETQYF.